The rows below give T cell receptor beta chains drawn from one sample of a study of beta chain features in type 1 diabetes. The table came from immunoSEQ multiplex PCR; TCRdb's copy has only in-frame clones and leaves some out. The sample lists 300,000 to 350,000 clones; roughly 12% were seen once. Sample: naive CD4+ T cells from blood. These receptors originate from a woman aged 18-29 years with type 1 diabetes. The CDR3 runs from the conserved cysteine through the conserved F or W. A D gene is named only where the DNA matches it firmly. Size values are once, few and many counts, or a class for expanded clones, and some rows have none.

CDR3 protein	CDR3 DNA	D gene	J gene	V gene	clone size
CASSTQGVGLTPQHF	TGTGCCAGCAGTACACAGGGTGTTGGGCTTACGCCCCAGCATTTT	NA	TRBJ1-5	TRBV2	NA
CSVVQGATDYGYTF	TGCAGCGTCGTACAGGGGGCGACGGACTATGGCTACACCTTC	TRBD1	TRBJ1-2	TRBV29-1	NA
CASSPGTSGSWGEQYF	TGTGCCAGCAGCCCTGGGACTAGCGGGAGCTGGGGCGAGCAGTACTTC	TRBD2	TRBJ2-7	TRBV28	few
CAWVADAASYNEQFF	TGTGCCTGGGTAGCGGACGCCGCCTCCTACAATGAGCAGTTCTTC	NA	TRBJ2-1	TRBV30	few
CSVSRGGWGTDTQYF	TGCAGCGTCTCTCGCGGGGGCTGGGGCACAGATACGCAGTATTTT	NA	TRBJ2-3	TRBV29-1	NA
CASSPRARTSGRDTDTQYF	TGTGCCAGCAGCCCACGGGCCCGCACTAGCGGGAGGGACACAGATACGCAGTATTTT	TRBD2	TRBJ2-3	TRBV11-2	few
CASTPRSGRESGELFF	TGTGCCAGCACCCCCCGATCGGGGCGGGAGTCCGGGGAGCTGTTTTTT	TRBD2	TRBJ2-2	TRBV9	NA
CASSFTLAGGRETQYF	TGCGCCAGCAGCTTCACGCTAGCGGGAGGTCGAGAGACCCAGTACTTC	TRBD2	TRBJ2-5	TRBV5-1	few
CASSLTGGNEQFF	TGTGCCAGCTCACTGACAGGGGGAAATGAGCAGTTCTTC	TRBD1	TRBJ2-1	TRBV18	few
CASSTRTGDQPQHF	TGTGCCAGCAGCACCAGGACAGGGGATCAGCCCCAGCATTTT	TRBD1	TRBJ1-5	TRBV7-2	NA
CSVEIIAGSETQYF	TGCAGCGTTGAAATTATAGCGGGTTCAGAGACCCAGTACTTC	TRBD2	TRBJ2-5	TRBV29-1	NA
CASSPRGTDTQYF	TGTGCCAGCTCACCTCGAGGGACAGATACGCAGTATTTT	NA	TRBJ2-3	TRBV18	NA
CASKETGGSITYNEQFF	TGTGCCAGCAAAGAAACGGGCGGGAGCATTACCTACAATGAGCAGTTCTTC	TRBD2	TRBJ2-1	TRBV25-1	few
CASSFSGLGTDTQYF	TGCGCCAGCAGCTTCTCAGGGCTCGGGACAGATACGCAGTATTTT	NA	TRBJ2-3	TRBV5-1	few